This T cell receptor (beta chain) originates from a study of T-cell memory formation after mild COVID-19. Broader study findings: Largely, contracting CD4+ clones fell within CM and EM, and contracting CD8+ clones within EMRA. Whether day 37 second-wave clones are SARS-CoV-2-specific was not confirmed.

Germline V gene lookup returns CDR1 SGHRS and CDR2 YFSETQ. This CDR3 comprises 14 residues. After removal of 4 bases from V and 8 bases from J, the junction contained 6 bases not matched to a gene. Employing constant-segment primers, 5'RACE generated TCR alpha and TCR beta cDNA libraries bearing sample barcodes and UMIs. TCRdb fed the 5' RACE reads into MiXCR, producing one record per CDR3 protein. This sample yields fewer than 500,000 distinct CDR3 sequences, of which roughly 25% are seen a single time; under 15% belongs to the top ten. In this sample, this clonotype turned up a few times. Its cognate antigen is unknown.

The receptor's source is an adult woman who had mild COVID-19 (a few samples of this study predate the infection). Cell type and time point are not known. This rearrangement joins TRBV5-1 to TRBJ1-6; 7 bases are shared with TRBD1. Sequenced material: PBMCs or a T cell subset sorted from them (not recorded which). The CDR3 spells CASSRGTEDSPLHF. CDR3 in DNA: TGCGCCAGCAGCCGGGGGACAGAGGATTCACCCCTCCACTTT.